Detailed here is one TCR beta chain. There are a few counts of this clonotype. Its antigen is currently not known. Per-base qualities were not stored, and no clone one base away is much larger. Every donor in the study was a healthy Caucasian. The twin cohort consisted of three pairs of female monozygotic twins, all aged roughly 18 to 29 years. Positive isolation kits from Invitrogen were used to isolate CD4+ and CD8+ T cell populations. Receptors were amplified or captured by 5' RACE. The listed sequencing device is Illumina HiSeq 2000. Template switching added a universal primer binding site, and the final cDNA carried a unique molecular identifier that allowed TCR cDNA molecules to be counted accurately. First-strand cDNA for TCR alpha and beta chains was synthesized from specific primers in the conserved constant-segment region. To control for contamination, every cDNA library was double barcoded, receiving both a SMART-Mk sample barcode and Illumina barcodes. TruSeq adapter sequences along with Illumina sample barcodes were introduced in two successive PCR steps. TCR alpha and beta cDNA libraries were sequenced on the Illumina HiSeq platform with custom primers. The study's own analysis went as follows. MiGEC processed the raw reads to extract unique molecular identifiers, while MiXCR was used to determine the CDR3 positions. Recombination models were inferred per individual with the repgenHMM and IGoR tools using an EM algorithm. Shared clonotype analysis was performed with the tcR package in R, normalizing sharing by the product of cloneset sizes. Out-of-frame nonproductive sequences were analyzed to study raw recombination free of thymic and clonal selection effects. TCRdb reanalyzed the raw reads on its own, using fastp at Q25 for trimming and MiXCR for clone calling, and kept in-frame beta chains. Rows with a matching CDR3 protein are joined into one entry that keeps the most common DNA and genes. The V and J calls and clone size are TCRdb's, not the authors'. The sample yields approximately 500,000 distinct CDR3 sequences; less than 25% were counted once. 2.9% of the sample belongs to the ten largest clones.

The data belong to a study of identical twins listed by TCRdb under 2016. A note on the overall study: To test whether fetal clonotypes persist, the study used deep sequencing on TCR alpha and beta repertoires from monozygotic twins, unrelated adults of various ages, and cord blood. Replicate twin experiments were performed at different times using different library preparation protocols to rule out contamination.

What the work shows at the level of the full study, not this receptor alone: Because the same donors could not be followed over many years, conclusions were based on cross-sectional statistical analysis. Abundant cord blood beta clonotypes carried fewer insertions; young adult naive repertoires showed a weaker similar trend, while memory repertoires showed none. The excess sharing between twins in beta out-of-frame sequences was weaker because fewer shared sequences reduced the signal-to-noise ratio. Recombination models systematically underestimated out-of-frame TCR alpha sharing in monozygotic twins but agreed with sharing between unrelated individuals. Compared with coincidental sharing between unrelated individuals, out-of-frame TCR alpha sequences shared between twins had an excess of sequences with low generation probability. Zero-insertion analyses could be partly confounded by invariant T cells such as MAIT and iNKT, although diverse VJ usage argued against such confounding for most clonotypes.

The same specimen was also included in a second study, on T cells expressing NK-cell markers. The second study, in turn, reports: In sorted CD3+CD56+NKG2C+, CD3+CD56+NKG2C- and CD3+CD56-NKG2C+ T-cell subsets from roughly 8 donors, TCR beta-chain repertoires were profiled. Among the eight sequenced donors, seven were HCMV-seropositive and one was HCMV-seronegative. To restrict sorting to alphabetaTCR-expressing T cells, an anti-gammadeltaTCR antibody was added in several experiments. For six donors, the dominant CD3+CD56+NKG2C+ clonotypes were among the top 10 CD8+ clonotypes and accounted for 1.0-7.0% of CD8+ T cells. Those dominant clonotypes were again the most abundant among CD3+CD56-NKG2C+ cells in several donors, at about 28.3-60.1%. Whether the expanded NKG2C-expressing T cell clones were specific for HCMV antigens remained unclear. The eight sequenced donors were randomly selected healthy volunteers, three men and five women. HCMV serostatus was determined by detecting HCMV-specific IgG in serum with a commercial ELISA kit. MIGEC was used to demultiplex reads and group reads by UMI, and MiTCR was used to assemble and quantify clonotypes. To remove erroneous sequences, TCR cDNA sequences were retained only when supported by two or more reads. Downstream repertoire analysis used the tcR package, and clonotypes were matched across fractions by CDR3 nucleotide sequence plus V segment. Antigen specificity was annotated against VDJdb with VDJmatch, allowing one amino acid substitution in CDR3.

This sequence originates from a woman under 30 in good health. Sequencing was carried out using CD4+ T cells sorted from blood.

The CDR3 loop reads CAISLGQGSYEQYF. The sequenced DNA is TGTGCCATCAGCCTCGGACAGGGGAGCTACGAGCAGTACTTC. The rearranged segments are TRBV10-3 and TRBJ2-7; TRBD1 matches 9 bases in the middle. The junction shows trimming of 6 bases on V and 3 bases on J, and the gene matches do not reach 6 bases of it. The CDR3 spans 14 residues, from the cysteine through the phenylalanine. Only CDR3 DNA remains: 42 bases, in frame from the first base. CDR1 ENHRY and CDR2 SYGVKD were looked up in the germline V gene.